The 14 T cell receptor gamma chains listed next were all sequenced from one sample in a study of gamma-delta T cells after stem cell transplantation listed by TCRdb under 2016. The protocol used for the library was RT-PCR. Sequencing was performed on an Illumina MiSeq. TCRdb reprocessed the public reads with the caller CATT; rows with the same DNA were merged afterwards. This sample comprises some 640 gamma-chain clones, approximately 29% of them detected only once. Around 40% of the sample is taken by the ten largest. Sequenced input: gamma-delta T cells. Receptors originate from a human donor. It is not recorded whose cells these are; they may come from a transplant donor.

Only one count was recorded for this clone. One end of the junction fails to match germline, which may point to a read error. Other nucleotide sequences from this sample produce the same CDR3. V usage is TRGV2 and J usage is TRGJ1 or TRGJ2. Matching the DNA to germline supplied the J gene, which TCRdb does not give. The CDR3 has 14 amino acids. Germline CDR1 EGSNGY, CDR2 YDSYNSKV. This CDR3 is CATWDGPLDYKKLF. CDR3 bases: TGTGCCACCTGGGACGGGCCGCTGGATTACAAGAAACTCTTT.

This clone is large (0.1 to 1%). The V gene is TRGV4, the J gene TRGJ1 or TRGJ2. In the absence of a J gene in TCRdb, the DNA was matched to germline to assign it here. The V gene end was trimmed by 3 bases and the J gene end by 7 bases; junction bases not matched to a gene: 9. Germline CDR1 and CDR2: EGSTGY and YDSYTSSV. This CDR3 is built from 13 residues. Written as DNA, the CDR3 is TGTGCCACCTGGGATCCTTCGGGCTATAAGAAACTCTTT. As protein: CATWDPSGYKKLF.

This sequence joins TRGV4 and TRGJP1. TCRdb offers no J gene call, so here the DNA was matched to germline to obtain one. The length of the CDR3 is 17 residues. The J segment lost 4 bases and the V segment lost 3 bases, leaving 14 bases of the junction unmatched. Germline V CDR1 and CDR2: EGSTGY, YDSYTSSV. The DNA of the CDR3 is TGTGCCACCTGGGATTGGGGGAATCGGGGCACTGGTTGGTTCAAGATATTT. Protein sequence: CATWDWGNRGTGWFKIF.

A few counts support this clone. The chain combines TRGV4 with TRGJ1 or TRGJ2. TCRdb carries no J gene annotation; the J gene was assigned here by matching the DNA with germline. J was trimmed by 4 bases and V by 3 bases; bases with no gene match: 3. CDR3 length: 12 amino acids. Germline CDR1 and CDR2: EGSTGY and YDSYTSSV. CDR3: CATWDRYYKKLF. The CDR3 DNA follows: TGTGCCACCTGGGATCGGTATTATAAGAAACTCTTT.

This clone is judged large (0.1 to 1%). The rearrangement links TRGV9 to TRGJ1 or TRGJ2. The J gene was not available in TCRdb and was assigned here by matching the DNA to germline segments. The CDR3 spans 13 residues. With V trimmed by 2 bases and J by 7 bases, 8 bases remained unmatched. Germline lookup yields CDR1 GITISATS and CDR2 ISYDGTV (reference sequence). In nucleotides, the CDR3 is TGTGCCTTGTGGGAGGCGACCCTATATAAGAAACTCTTT. It encodes CALWEATLYKKLF.

This clone was counted only a few times. This sequence joins TRGV9 and TRGJ1 or TRGJ2. No J segment appears in TCRdb, so it was assigned here by matching the sequence to germline. CDR1 GITISATS and CDR2 ISYDGTV come from the germline V gene (reference sequence). Trimming took 5 bases from V and 8 from J; bases not matched to a gene: 9. The CDR3 consists of 12 residues. This chain's CDR3 is CALWGMVDKKLF. CDR3 coding DNA: TGTGCCTTGTGGGGAATGGTTGATAAGAAACTCTTT.

In its sample, this clone was seen a few times. V and J are TRGV4 and TRGJ1 or TRGJ2. This CDR3 has 14 amino acids. Germline V gives CDR1 EGSTGY, CDR2 YDSYTSSV. V shed 1 base, J shed 0 bases, and the junction held 3 bases outside the gene matches. For the CDR3, the DNA is TGTGCCACCTGGGATGGAGGGAATTATTATAAGAAACTCTTT. Translating it yields CATWDGGNYYKKLF.

This chain links TRGV5 with TRGJ1 or TRGJ2. TCRdb carries no J gene annotation; the J gene was assigned here by matching the DNA with germline. V shed 0 bases, J shed 5 bases, and the junction held 4 bases outside the gene matches. The CDR3 has 13 residues. The germline V gene has CDR1 VINAFY and CDR2 YDVSNSKD. The CDR3, as DNA: TGTGCCACCTGGGACAGGTTCCATTATAAGAAACTCTTT. It specifies CATWDRFHYKKLF.

V gene assignment gives TRGV2, but the J gene was left uncalled. The CDR3 is 16 residues long. CDR1 is EGSNGY, CDR2 YDSYNSKV, per germline. CDR3 in amino acids: CATWDGPYSSDWMKTF. The CDR3 DNA follows: TGTGCCACCTGGGACGGGCCTTATAGTAGTGATTGGATGAAGACGTTT.

As for this clone: Since a much larger clone is just one base distant, this may be a read error. CDR3 loop: CALWEVRVSDWSKTF. The CDR3 bases are TGTGCCTTGTGGGAGGTGAGGGTTAGTGATTGGAGCAAGACGTTT. V gene TRGV9 combines with J gene TRGJP2. TCRdb offers no J gene call, so here the DNA was matched to germline to obtain one. Germline loops: CDR1 GITISATS, CDR2 ISYDGTV (reference sequence). CDR3 length equals 15 residues.

This clone was observed a handful of times. The rearrangement joins TRGV2 to TRGJ1 or TRGJ2. TCRdb records no J gene; here it was assigned by comparing the DNA to germline. The CDR3 contains 14 residues. V was clipped by 3 bases and J by 6 bases; unmatched bases: 11. Germline CDR1 reads EGSNGY; CDR2 reads YDSYNSKV. The CDR3, as DNA: TGTGCCACCTGGGACCCCGACCCTATTTATAAGAAACTCTTT. It is translated as CATWDPDPIYKKLF.

This clone was seen a few times. The chain recombines TRGV2 with TRGJ1 or TRGJ2. This CDR3 comprises 13 residues. Per the germline V gene, CDR1 is EGSNGY and CDR2 is YDSYNSKV. V lost 0 bases, J lost 3 bases, and 2 bases stayed unmatched. CDR3 protein: CATWDGFYYKKLF. The DNA for the CDR3 is TGTGCCACCTGGGACGGGTTTTATTATAAGAAACTCTTT.

The chain recombines TRGV5 with TRGJ1 or TRGJ2. The CDR3 has 12 residues. Trimming removed 8 bases from V and 4 bases from J; junction bases left unmatched: 8. The V gene's germline CDR1 is VINAFY and CDR2 YDVSNSKD. DNA for the CDR3: TGTGCCACCTTCGAGAGGTATTATAAGAAACTCTTT. It is translated as CATFERYYKKLF.

This chain links TRGV3 with TRGJ1 or TRGJ2. TCRdb is silent on the J gene; assignment here came from matching the DNA to germline. Per germline, CDR1 VTNTFY and CDR2 YDVSTARD (reference sequence). V lost 1 base, J lost 7 bases, and 13 bases stayed unmatched. The CDR3 has 15 residues. The CDR3 sequence is CATWDSPVRGYKKLF. The CDR3 DNA reads as TGTGCCACCTGGGACAGCCCCGTACGGGGATATAAGAAACTCTTT.